This T cell receptor (beta chain) appears in the sequencing data of a study of cytomegalovirus exposure and HLA in healthy donors. Germline assignment: CDR1 MNHEY and CDR2 SVGAGI. The CDR3 runs 13 residues. V was shortened by 7 bases and J by 3 bases, with 7 bases between the two germline ends. Vbeta (60) and Jbeta (13) primers were used in the PCR. Method: immunoSEQ multiplex PCR; TCRdb's copy keeps in-frame clones and lacks some. The sample lists approximately 270,000 clones, about 80% occurring once. The chain links TRBV6-5 to TRBJ1-6; D gene ambiguous. The material sequenced was PBMCs. The TCR was taken from a girl aged 2-10 years in good health and CMV-seronegative. CDR3 nucleotides: TGTGCCAGCACTAGCGGCTATAATTCACCCCTCCACTTT. Translating it yields CASTSGYNSPLHF.